These 26 T cell receptor beta chains were sequenced from one sample in a study of regulatory T cells in long-lasting Graves disease. Assembly of TCR beta libraries relied on iRepertoire HTBI primers together with Arm-PCR of CDR3 regions. Each CDR3 protein is one row after TCRdb ran MiXCR on the multiplex PCR reads. The sample contains roughly 700,000 distinct CDR3 sequences, approximately 31% of which appear only once. The sample's time point: persistent/refractory GD, antithyroid drugs over 5 years with positive TRAb. TCR sequences were obtained from RNA taken from PBMCs. The source was peripheral blood mononuclear cells (PBMCs), collected when the disease was refractory, from a patient treated with antithyroid drugs. These receptors were taken from a female donor with Graves disease.

As regards this clonotype: The junction departs from germline at one end; a sequencing error may be responsible. The chain couples TRBV12-3 or TRBV12-4 to TRBJ1-6, with a weak D call TRBD1 (5 bases). CDR3 length: 14 residues. The CDR3 reads CASSPMTDNSPLYF. The CDR3 coding sequence is TGTGCCAGCAGTCCAATGACAGATAATTCACCCCTCTACTTT.

The gene calls are TRBV30 and TRBJ1-5; no clear D gene. Looked up from germline, CDR1 is GTSNPN and CDR2 is SVGIG (reference sequence). This CDR3 has 13 amino acids. With 1 base removed from V and 6 bases from J, the gap between germline ends came to 10 bases. The CDR3 reads CAWSGGEGQPQHF. The DNA for the CDR3 is TGTGCCTGGAGTGGCGGGGAGGGTCAGCCCCAGCATTTT.

V usage is TRBV6-1 and J usage is TRBJ2-7; 9 bases are a match to TRBD1. After removal of 8 bases from V and 5 bases from J, the junction contained 7 bases not matched to a gene. Germline lookup yields CDR1 MNHNS and CDR2 SASEGT. This CDR3 region has 13 residues. The CDR3 is CASWGQGVHEQYF. The CDR3, as DNA: TGTGCCAGCTGGGGACAGGGCGTCCACGAGCAGTACTTC.

Only a few counts were recorded for this clonotype. The chain combines TRBV7-9 with TRBJ1-2; TRBD1 matches at 7 bases. Germline lookup yields CDR1 SEHNR and CDR2 FQNEAQ (reference sequence). The CDR3 covers 14 residues. With 2 bases clipped from V and 9 bases from J, the junction kept 9 bases outside the gene matches. Written as DNA, the CDR3 is TGTGCCAGCAGCTTAACCCGGGACAGAATAAGCTACACCTTC. Translating gives CASSLTRDRISYTF.

This clonotype was seen more than once but under ten times. The V gene is TRBV20-1, the J gene TRBJ1-5; D remains ambiguous. V was shortened by 1 base and J by 0 bases, with 7 bases between the two germline ends. This CDR3 region has 14 residues. Germline V lookup: CDR1 DFQATT, CDR2 SNEGSKA (reference sequence). CDR3 DNA sequence: TGCAGTGCTAGAGCCAGGCATAGCAATCAGCCCCAGCATTTT. It is translated as CSARARHSNQPQHF.

This chain connects TRBV18 to TRBJ2-5, with TRBD2 identical over 14 bases. The junction had 7 bases not matched to a gene; V was cut back by 2 bases and J by 5 bases. Germline loops: CDR1 KGHSH, CDR2 LQKENI. This CDR3 region has 17 residues. CDR3 protein: CASSPRTSGRIVETQYF. DNA for the CDR3: TGTGCCAGCTCACCAAGGACTAGCGGGAGGATCGTTGAGACCCAGTACTTC.

In this sample, this clonotype turned up many times. This chain joins TRBV12-3 or TRBV12-4 and TRBJ1-5, with 8 bases aligning to TRBD1. J was trimmed by 7 bases and V by 4 bases; bases with no gene match: 9. CDR3 length: 15 amino acids. The CDR3 is CASSSRTGSVQPQHF. For the CDR3, the DNA is TGTGCCAGCAGTTCCCGGACAGGGTCGGTGCAGCCCCAGCATTTT.

Comment on this clonotype: The CDR3 does not end in the conserved phenylalanine or tryptophan, so this is likely a read error. CDR3 protein: CASSFGVLTPLHS. The CDR3 DNA follows: TGTGCCAGCAGTTTTGGGGTTTTGACACCCCTCCACTCT. V is TRBV28 and J is TRBJ1-6; no clear D gene. V was shortened by 3 bases and J by 11 bases, with 11 bases between the two germline ends. Germline V gene data show CDR1 as MDHEN and CDR2 as SYDVKM. The CDR3 covers 13 residues.

This chain uses TRBV5-1 with TRBJ1-1; D is unresolved. Trimming cost V 2 bases and J 3 bases, with 17 bases left between them. The CDR3 totals 16 residues. From germline, CDR1 is SGHRS and CDR2 YFSETQ. In nucleotides, the CDR3 is TGCGCCAGCAGCTTTTTTCCGTCGACCTCTGACACTGAAGCTTTCTTT. Its translation: CASSFFPSTSDTEAFF.

This clonotype was found a few times. This chain joins TRBV3-1 and TRBJ1-2; no clear D gene. Germline CDR1 LGHDT, CDR2 YNNKEL (reference sequence). This CDR3 contains 12 residues. V was cut by 3 bases and J by 7 bases, with 9 bases left in between. In DNA, the CDR3 is TGTGCCAGCAGCCACCGAGACGGTGGCTACACCTTC. Protein product: CASSHRDGGYTF.

A few counts support this clonotype. This chain connects TRBV7-2 to TRBJ1-2; a possible D gene is TRBD1 (5 bases). The CDR3 runs 12 residues. CDR1 and CDR2 (germline): SGHTA, FQGNSA. V was trimmed by 6 bases and J by 8 bases, leaving 13 bases between them. The CDR3 loop reads CASRKSGSGYTF. In DNA, the CDR3 is TGTGCCAGCAGAAAATCAGGGTCCGGCTACACCTTC. The entire variable domain, with the rest obtained from reference TRBV7-2 and TRBJ1-2, is as follows: GAGVSQSPSNKVTEKGKDVELRCDPISGHTALYWYRQSLGQGLEFLIYFQGNSAPDKSGLPSDRFSAERTGGSVSTLTIQRTQQEDSAVYLCASRKSGSGYTFGSGTRLTVV.

This clonotype was counted between two and nine times. The chain links TRBV20-1 to TRBJ1-2; D is unclear. Germline V gene sequence: CDR1 DFQATT, CDR2 SNEGSKA (reference sequence). The CDR3 has 14 amino acids. Trimming pared 3 bases from V and 5 bases from J, leaving 16 bases between. This chain's CDR3 is CSARLAAEAYGYTF. As DNA, the CDR3 is TGCAGTGCTAGGTTGGCAGCTGAGGCGTATGGCTACACCTTC.

CDR3 in amino acids: CASSLSGSGSPLHF. The CDR3 DNA follows: TGTGCCAGCAGTTTGTCTGGGTCCGGGTCACCCCTCCACTTT. V gene TRBV28 combines with J gene TRBJ1-6; D not certain. Germline-derived CDR1 and CDR2 are MDHEN and SYDVKM. The V end lost 3 bases, the J end lost 10 bases, and 13 bases lay between the germline ends. The CDR3 covers 14 residues.

The chain carries TRBV6-2 or TRBV6-3 and TRBJ2-7; 7 nucleotides line up with TRBD1. CDR1 is MNHEY, CDR2 SVGEGT, per germline. This CDR3 spans 13 amino acids. With 4 bases clipped from V and 7 bases from J, the junction kept 7 bases outside the gene matches. Written as DNA, the CDR3 is TGTGCCAGCAGTTCCGGGACAGCCTTGGAGCAGTACTTC. Translating it yields CASSSGTALEQYF.

The rearrangement uses TRBV6-2 or TRBV6-3 and TRBJ1-3; D unclear. The CDR3 contains 16 residues. Between the trimmed V and J ends, which lost 0 bases and 2 bases, there was a span of 11 bases. Germline V gives CDR1 MNHEY, CDR2 SVGEGT. The CDR3 reads CASSYSNRATGNTIYF. CDR3 nucleotides: TGTGCCAGCAGTTACTCGAATCGGGCGACTGGAAACACCATATATTTT.

This clonotype was detected many times. The rearrangement links TRBV11-1 to TRBJ1-1; 11 bases match TRBD1. Germline values: CDR1 SGHAT, CDR2 FQDESV (reference sequence). The CDR3 is made up of 16 amino acids. V lost 5 bases, J lost 0 bases, and 5 bases stayed unmatched. The CDR3 DNA sequence: TGTGCCAGCAGCAAGGACAGGGGGCGGATGAACACTGAAGCTTTCTTT. It encodes CASSKDRGRMNTEAFF.

This chain uses TRBV2 with TRBJ1-1; 9 nucleotides match TRBD1. This CDR3 contains 12 residues. J was trimmed by 10 bases and V by 9 bases; bases with no gene match: 9. The germline V gene has CDR1 SNHLY and CDR2 FYNNEI. CDR3 sequence (DNA): TGTGCCAGTTCCGACAGGGGGTTTGGAGCTTTCTTT. It encodes CASSDRGFGAFF.

The table lists this clonotype with a few counts. The chain uses TRBV29-1 and TRBJ1-1, with TRBD1 identical over 10 bases. The germline CDR1 and CDR2 sequences are SQVTM and ANQGSEA. Trimming removed 6 bases from V and 4 bases from J; junction bases left unmatched: 5. This CDR3 has 13 amino acids. CDR3 nucleotide sequence: TGCAGCGTCGCGGGACAGGGGCGCACTGAAGCTTTCTTT. It is translated as CSVAGQGRTEAFF. The whole variable domain, remainder taken from reference TRBV29-1 and TRBJ1-1, is SAVISQKPSRDICQRGTSLTIQCQVDSQVTMMFWYRQQPGQSLTLIATANQGSEATYESGFVIDKFPISRPNLTFSTLTVSNMSPEDSSIYLCSVAGQGRTEAFFGQGTRLTVV.

This clonotype has a count of ten or more. J is TRBJ1-1 and V is TRBV11-2; D is ambiguous. Germline values: CDR1 SGHAT, CDR2 FQNNGV. CDR3 size: 13 residues. V lost 4 bases and J 4 bases, leaving 10 bases between the germline ends. In DNA, the CDR3 is TGTGCCAGCAGCTCCAAGGTGGGCACTGAAGCTTTCTTT. Its translation is CASSSKVGTEAFF.

This clonotype has a count of ten or more. This chain joins TRBV6-1 and TRBJ2-5, with D possibly called TRBD1 or TRBD2 (5 bases each). The CDR3 runs 15 residues. V lost 6 bases to trimming and J lost 5 bases, with 19 bases between them. Germline V gives CDR1 MNHNS, CDR2 SASEGT. In nucleotides, the CDR3 is TGTGCCAGCAGGGCTGGGACCCCGAAGAAGGAGACCCAGTACTTC. This codes for CASRAGTPKKETQYF.

The chain joins TRBV7-9 to TRBJ2-7, with 9 nucleotides matching TRBD1. V lost 6 bases, J lost 6 bases, and 9 bases stayed unmatched. This CDR3 spans 14 amino acids. CDR1 and CDR2 (germline): SEHNR, FQNEAQ (reference sequence). The CDR3 DNA is TGTGCCAGCAGGGCCGGGACAGGGTCCCCCGAGCAGTACTTC. Amino acid sequence: CASRAGTGSPEQYF. Full variable domain (remainder filled in from reference TRBV7-9 and TRBJ2-7): DTGVSQNPRHKITKRGQNVTFRCDPISEHNRLYWYRQTLGQGPEFLTYFQNEAQLEKSRLLSDRFSAERPKGSFSTLEIQRTEQGDSAMYLCASRAGTGSPEQYFGPGTRLTVT.

In this sample, this clonotype turned up a few times. The chain recombines TRBV4-1 with TRBJ2-4; D may be TRBD1 (5 bases). The CDR3 has 15 amino acids. Germline assignment: CDR1 MGHRA and CDR2 YSYEKL. Trimming removed 0 bases from V and 6 bases from J, with 12 bases in between. The CDR3 DNA reads TGCGCCAGCAGCCAAGAAGCAAAAGGGGTAAACATTCAGTACTTC. This translates into CASSQEAKGVNIQYF.

This clonotype occurred many times. The gene calls are TRBV28 and TRBJ2-7, with D possibly being TRBD1 (6 bases). Germline CDR1 and CDR2: MDHEN and SYDVKM. Trimming cost V 3 bases and J 3 bases, with 12 bases left between them. The CDR3 consists of 14 residues. Here the CDR3 reads CASSFRGRGYEQYF. The CDR3 region has the DNA TGTGCCAGCAGTTTTAGGGGCAGGGGCTACGAGCAGTACTTC.

V is TRBV30 and J is TRBJ1-1; D gene ambiguous. Trimming stripped 0 bases from V and 4 bases from J, with 3 bases between. CDR3 length: 11 residues. The V gene's germline CDR1 is GTSNPN and CDR2 SVGIG (reference sequence). DNA for the CDR3: TGTGCCTGGAGTGTTACCACTGAAGCTTTCTTT. Its protein product is CAWSVTTEAFF.

This clonotype was recorded a few times. J is TRBJ2-5 and V is TRBV3-1; D remains ambiguous. Looked up from germline, CDR1 is LGHDT and CDR2 is YNNKEL (reference sequence). The CDR3 loop spans 15 amino acids. Trimming shortened V by 0 bases and J by 5 bases, and 13 bases separated the two germline ends. CDR3 protein: CASSQDVEVTETQYF. CDR3 DNA: TGTGCCAGCAGCCAAGATGTCGAAGTAACGGAGACCCAGTACTTC.

The CDR3 loop is CASSLLGQGRNQPQHF. The CDR3 DNA sequence: TGTGCCAGCAGTCTACTGGGACAGGGGCGCAATCAGCCCCAGCATTTT. The chain links TRBV12-3 or TRBV12-4 to TRBJ1-5; 10 bases map to TRBD1. The CDR3 extends over 16 amino acids. V trimming: 5 bases; J trimming: 2 bases; junction bases outside the gene matches: 6.